These 9 T cell receptor beta chains came from one sample sequenced in a study of T cell repertoires in cytomegalovirus infection. MiXCR, run by TCRdb on the reads, gives a single entry per CDR3 protein. In the table there are roughly 90,000 distinct CDR3 sequences, roughly 25% of which are singletons. These receptors lack a known antigen. The material sequenced was CD8+ T cells from cultured PBMCs, taken from culture after CMV antigen stimulation. These receptors were collected from a human donor in good health (CMV status not recorded). Some clones in this sample may be carry-over from other donors' samples.

This clonotype was seen a handful of times. The chain is built from TRBV7-9 and TRBJ2-1; 8 bases are a match to TRBD2. The J segment lost 10 bases and the V segment lost 1 base, leaving 9 bases of the junction unmatched. This CDR3 comprises 15 residues. Germline V CDR1 and CDR2: SEHNR, FQNEAQ (reference sequence). The CDR3 DNA is TGTGCCAGCAGCTTAGAGGGGACGGGGGGGGAGGAGCAGTTCTTC. This sequence encodes CASSLEGTGGEEQFF.

The chain combines TRBV6-4 with TRBJ2-2; D may be TRBD1 (6 bases). Trimming left V 6 bases short and J 4 bases short, with 12 bases between. The germline CDR1 and CDR2 sequences are MRHNA and SNTAGT. The CDR3 runs 14 residues. The CDR3, as DNA: TGTGCCAGCAGCAAAGTAGGGGGCACCGGGGAGCTGTTTTTT. It specifies CASSKVGGTGELFF.

The chain employs TRBV7-3 and TRBJ2-3, with TRBD2 identical over 8 bases. Germline loops: CDR1 SGHTA, CDR2 FQGTGA. CDR3 length: 15 residues. J gave up 0 bases and V 4 bases, and 3 bases lay outside the gene matches. The CDR3 coding sequence is TGTGCCAGCAGCTATACTAGCGGTAGCACAGATACGCAGTATTTT. Translated: CASSYTSGSTDTQYF.

V and J are TRBV12-3 or TRBV12-4 and TRBJ1-4, with 8 bases lining up with TRBD1. V trimming: 6 bases; J trimming: 5 bases; junction bases outside the gene matches: 8. The CDR3 contains 15 residues. The CDR3 region is CASSEGTGGNEKLFF. CDR3 coding DNA: TGTGCCAGCAGCGAAGGGACAGGCGGAAATGAAAAACTGTTTTTT.

This chain links TRBV4-3 with TRBJ2-1; 12 bases match TRBD2. This CDR3 is built from 16 residues. The V gene end was trimmed by 1 base and the J gene end by 6 bases; junction bases not matched to a gene: 4. Looked up from germline, CDR1 is LGHNA and CDR2 is YSLEER. The CDR3 bases are TGCGCCAGCAGCCAAGCCCTAGCGGGGGGGAGCAATGAGCAGTTCTTC. Its protein product is CASSQALAGGSNEQFF.

Many counts were recorded for this clonotype. V is TRBV12-3 or TRBV12-4 and J is TRBJ1-1; possibly TRBD1 for D (5 bases). This CDR3 region has 13 residues. Trimming stripped 3 bases from V and 4 bases from J, with 9 bases between. The CDR3 spells CASSFRGGTEAFF. CDR3 coding DNA: TGTGCCAGCAGTTTTCGGGGGGGCACTGAAGCTTTCTTT.

The rearrangement uses TRBV10-3 and TRBJ1-4; perhaps TRBD1 as D (6 bases). The ends were cut back, 3 bases at V and 7 bases at J, with 18 bases in the middle. This CDR3 has 16 residues. Germline values: CDR1 ENHRY, CDR2 SYGVKD. The CDR3 is CAISDPQQGIREKLFF. The CDR3 coding sequence is TGTGCCATCAGTGACCCGCAACAGGGAATACGTGAAAAACTGTTTTTT.

This clonotype was observed a few times. The DNA of the CDR3 is TGCGCCAGCAGCCCAAGGGGTACTGAAGCTTTCTTT. Protein: CASSPRGTEAFF. V and J are TRBV5-1 and TRBJ1-1; possible D gene TRBD1, 5 bases. Between the trimmed V and J ends, which lost 4 bases and 5 bases, there was a span of 9 bases. CDR1 is SGHRS, CDR2 YFSETQ, per germline. This CDR3 has 12 amino acids.

The rearrangement links TRBV5-1 to TRBJ2-1; no clear D. This CDR3 has 15 residues. Germline assignment: CDR1 SGHRS and CDR2 YFSETQ. The V and J ends lost 0 bases and 0 bases respectively, with 7 bases between them. The chain's CDR3 is CASSLVEPSYNEQFF. CDR3 nucleotide sequence: TGCGCCAGCAGCTTGGTCGAACCCTCCTACAATGAGCAGTTCTTC. The whole variable domain, remainder taken from reference TRBV5-1 and TRBJ2-1, is KAGVTQTPRYLIKTRGQQVTLSCSPISGHRSVSWYQQTPGQGLQFLFEYFSETQRNKGNFPGRFSGRQFSNSRSEMNVSTLELGDSALYLCASSLVEPSYNEQFFGPGTRLTVL.